These 4 T cell receptor beta chains came from one sample sequenced in a study of human T cells and chemical hapten exposure. MiXCR, run by TCRdb on the RACE reads, gives a single entry per CDR3 protein. This sample has tens of thousands of distinct CDR3 sequences, with about 9.9% found just once. Time point in this sample: patch test 2, 6 weeks after DPC sensitization. Noted treatment: therapeutic diphenylcyclopropenone sensitization with weekly scalp DPC. The sample was whole blood, taken in connection with sensitization to the hapten diphenylcyclopropenone (DPC). The receptors here all came from a woman aged 45-60 years with alopecia areata. Some clones in this sample may be carry-over from other donors' samples.

Comment on this clonotype: A read error may explain this, as a much larger clone is one base away. The V gene is TRBV7-9, the J gene TRBJ2-5; D remains unclear. Trimming shortened V by 5 bases and J by 4 bases, and 11 bases separated the two germline ends. This CDR3 is built from 13 residues. Germline-derived CDR1 and CDR2 are SEHNR and FQNEAQ (reference sequence). The CDR3 DNA follows: TGTGCCAGCAGCCCTTTATCGCCAGAGACCCAGTACTTC. It yields the protein CASSPLSPETQYF.

The genes are TRBV7-2 and TRBJ2-1; 7 positions agree with TRBD2. CDR1 is SGHTA, CDR2 FQGNSA, per germline. This CDR3 region has 12 residues. Trimming cost V 6 bases and J 8 bases; bases outside gene matches: 4. The CDR3 reads CASSRTRHEQFF. The CDR3 nucleotides read TGTGCCAGCAGTCGGACTAGGCATGAGCAGTTCTTC.

This clonotype was seen more than once but under ten times. This chain links TRBV29-1 with TRBJ2-1; TRBD1 agrees at 8 bases. V gave up 7 bases and J gave up 1 base; unmatched junction bases: 12. This CDR3 is 16 amino acids long. Germline assignment: CDR1 SQVTM and CDR2 ANQGSEA. In DNA, the CDR3 is TGCAGCGCTGGGGTAGGACAGGGTAAATCCTACAATGAGCAGTTCTTC. Protein product: CSAGVGQGKSYNEQFF.

This clonotype was picked up a small number of times. The chain is built from TRBV7-6 and TRBJ2-3, with 11 nucleotides matching TRBD1. Germline lookup yields CDR1 SGHVS and CDR2 FNYEAQ. This CDR3 is 16 amino acids long. V was pared by 5 bases and J by 5 bases, with 9 bases of the junction left unmatched. DNA for the CDR3: TGTGCCAGCAGCCTAAACACGGGGACAGGGGGAGATACGCAGTATTTT. Encoded protein: CASSLNTGTGGDTQYF. Looking up the rest from reference TRBV7-6 and TRBJ2-3 gives the full variable domain: GAGVSQSPRYKVTKRGQDVALRCDPISGHVSLYWYRQALGQGPEFLTYFNYEAQQDKSGLPNDRFSAERPEGSISTLTIQRTEQRDSAMYRCASSLNTGTGGDTQYFGPGTRLTVL.